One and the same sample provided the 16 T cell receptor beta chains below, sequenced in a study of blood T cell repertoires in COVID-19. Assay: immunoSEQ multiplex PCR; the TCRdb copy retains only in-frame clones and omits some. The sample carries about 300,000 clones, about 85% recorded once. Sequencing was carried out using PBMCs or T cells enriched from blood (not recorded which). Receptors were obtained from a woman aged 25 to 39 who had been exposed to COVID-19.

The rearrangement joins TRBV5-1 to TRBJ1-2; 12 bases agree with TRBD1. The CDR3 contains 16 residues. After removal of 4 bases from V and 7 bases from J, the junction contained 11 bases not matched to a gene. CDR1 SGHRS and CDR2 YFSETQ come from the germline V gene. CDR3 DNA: TGCGCCAGCAGCCCGGCCGGGACAGGGGGCCTCAGTGGCTACACCTTC. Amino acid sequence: CASSPAGTGGLSGYTF.

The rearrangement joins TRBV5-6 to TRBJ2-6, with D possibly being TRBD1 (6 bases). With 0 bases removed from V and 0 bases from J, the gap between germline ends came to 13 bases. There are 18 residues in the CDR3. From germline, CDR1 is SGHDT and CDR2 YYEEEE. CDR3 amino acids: CASSLGQGSPSGANVLTF. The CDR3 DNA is TGTGCCAGCAGCTTGGGGCAGGGGAGTCCCTCTGGGGCCAACGTCCTGACTTTC.

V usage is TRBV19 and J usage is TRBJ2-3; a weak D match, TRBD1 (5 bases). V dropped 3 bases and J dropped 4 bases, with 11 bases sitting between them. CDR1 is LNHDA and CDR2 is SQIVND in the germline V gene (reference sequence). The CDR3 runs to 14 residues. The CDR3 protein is CASSIGQGSDTQYF. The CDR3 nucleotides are TGTGCCAGTAGTATCGGGCAGGGCTCAGATACGCAGTATTTT.

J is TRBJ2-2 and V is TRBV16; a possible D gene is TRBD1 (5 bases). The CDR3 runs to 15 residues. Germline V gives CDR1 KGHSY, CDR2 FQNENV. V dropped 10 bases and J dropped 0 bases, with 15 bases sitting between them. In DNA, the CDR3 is TGTGCCACCCTGCCGCCCAGGGCGAACACCGGGGAGCTGTTTTTT. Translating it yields CATLPPRANTGELFF.

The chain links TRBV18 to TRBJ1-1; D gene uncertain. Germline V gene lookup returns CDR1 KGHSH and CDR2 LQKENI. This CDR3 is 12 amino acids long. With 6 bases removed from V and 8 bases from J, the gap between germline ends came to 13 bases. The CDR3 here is CASSPRQAEAFF. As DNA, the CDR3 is TGTGCCAGCTCCCCCCGGCAGGCCGAAGCTTTCTTT.

CDR3 sequence (DNA): TGTGCCAGCAGCTTAGCACAGGGACAACTCAATGAGCAGTTCTTC. Translated, it gives CASSLAQGQLNEQFF. The chain has TRBV7-6 and TRBJ2-1; TRBD1 might be the D (6 bases). The CDR3 loop spans 15 amino acids. Trimming stripped 0 bases from V and 6 bases from J, with 12 bases between. CDR1 and CDR2 (germline): SGHVS, FNYEAQ. The variable domain in full, completed from reference TRBV7-6 and TRBJ2-1, reads GAGVSQSPRYKVTKRGQDVALRCDPISGHVSLYWYRQALGQGPEFLTYFNYEAQQDKSGLPNDRFSAERPEGSISTLTIQRTEQRDSAMYRCASSLAQGQLNEQFFGPGTRLTVL.

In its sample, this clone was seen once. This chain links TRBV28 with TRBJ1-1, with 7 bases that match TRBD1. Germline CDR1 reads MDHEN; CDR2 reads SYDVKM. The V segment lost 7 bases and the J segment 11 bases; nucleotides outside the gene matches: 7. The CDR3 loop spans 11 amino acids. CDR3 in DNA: TGTGCCAGCACCTGGTCAGGGGGGGCTTTCTTT. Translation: CASTWSGGAFF.

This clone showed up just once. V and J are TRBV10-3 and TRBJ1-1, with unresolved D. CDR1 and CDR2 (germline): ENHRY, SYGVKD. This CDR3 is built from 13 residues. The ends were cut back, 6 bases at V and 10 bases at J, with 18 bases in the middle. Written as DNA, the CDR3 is TGTGCCATCAGGGATGCTGCCAAGGAGGGAGCTTTCTTT. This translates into CAIRDAAKEGAFF.

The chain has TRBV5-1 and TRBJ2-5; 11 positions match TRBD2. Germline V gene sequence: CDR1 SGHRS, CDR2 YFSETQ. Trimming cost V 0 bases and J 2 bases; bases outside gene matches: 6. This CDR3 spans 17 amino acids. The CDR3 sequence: CASSLAGPSGGQETQYF. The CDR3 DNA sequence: TGCGCCAGCAGCTTGGCCGGTCCTAGCGGGGGGCAAGAGACCCAGTACTTC.

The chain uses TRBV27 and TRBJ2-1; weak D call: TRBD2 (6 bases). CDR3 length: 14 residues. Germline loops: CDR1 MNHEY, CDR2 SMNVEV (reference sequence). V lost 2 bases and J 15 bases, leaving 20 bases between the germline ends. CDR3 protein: CASSLRESRGLAFF. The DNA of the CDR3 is TGTGCCAGCAGTTTAAGAGAATCGCGGGGTCTTGCGTTCTTC.

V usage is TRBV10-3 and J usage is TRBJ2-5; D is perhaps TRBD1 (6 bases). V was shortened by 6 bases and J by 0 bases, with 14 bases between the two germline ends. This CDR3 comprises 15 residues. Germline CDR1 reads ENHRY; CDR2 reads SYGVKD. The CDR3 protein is CAIRPGQSNQETQYF. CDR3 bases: TGTGCCATCAGACCGGGACAAAGTAACCAAGAGACCCAGTACTTC.

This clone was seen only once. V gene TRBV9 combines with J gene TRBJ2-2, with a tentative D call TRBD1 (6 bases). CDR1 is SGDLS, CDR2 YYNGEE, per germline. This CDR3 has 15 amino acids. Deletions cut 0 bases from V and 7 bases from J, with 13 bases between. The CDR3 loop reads CASSVVDVGGGELFF. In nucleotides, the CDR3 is TGTGCCAGCAGCGTAGTGGACGTAGGGGGCGGGGAGCTGTTTTTT.

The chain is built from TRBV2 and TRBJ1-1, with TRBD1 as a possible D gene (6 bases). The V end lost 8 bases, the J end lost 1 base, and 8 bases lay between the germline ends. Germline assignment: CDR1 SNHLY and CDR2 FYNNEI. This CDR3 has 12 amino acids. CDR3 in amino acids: CASGRGNTEAFF. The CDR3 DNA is TGTGCCAGCGGCAGGGGGAACACTGAAGCTTTCTTT.

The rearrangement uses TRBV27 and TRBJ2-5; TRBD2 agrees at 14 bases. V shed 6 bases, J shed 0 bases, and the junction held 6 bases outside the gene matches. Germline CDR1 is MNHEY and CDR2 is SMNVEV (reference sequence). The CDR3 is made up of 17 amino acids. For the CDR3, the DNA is TGTGCCAGCAGCACGGGACTAGCGGGGGCTAACCAAGAGACCCAGTACTTC. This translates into CASSTGLAGANQETQYF.

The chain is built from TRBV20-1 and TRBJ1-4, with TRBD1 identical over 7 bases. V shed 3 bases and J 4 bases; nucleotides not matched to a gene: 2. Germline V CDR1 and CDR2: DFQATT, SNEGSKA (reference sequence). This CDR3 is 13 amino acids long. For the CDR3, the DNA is TGCAGTGCTAGTGACAGGGTTAATGAAAAACTGTTTTTT. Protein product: CSASDRVNEKLFF.

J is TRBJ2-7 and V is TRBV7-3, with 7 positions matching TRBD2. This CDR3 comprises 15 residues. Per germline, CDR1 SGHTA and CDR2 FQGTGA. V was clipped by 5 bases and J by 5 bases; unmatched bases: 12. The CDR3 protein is CASSQVAGVEHEQYF. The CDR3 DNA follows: TGTGCCAGCAGCCAGGTGGCGGGGGTCGAGCACGAGCAGTACTTC.